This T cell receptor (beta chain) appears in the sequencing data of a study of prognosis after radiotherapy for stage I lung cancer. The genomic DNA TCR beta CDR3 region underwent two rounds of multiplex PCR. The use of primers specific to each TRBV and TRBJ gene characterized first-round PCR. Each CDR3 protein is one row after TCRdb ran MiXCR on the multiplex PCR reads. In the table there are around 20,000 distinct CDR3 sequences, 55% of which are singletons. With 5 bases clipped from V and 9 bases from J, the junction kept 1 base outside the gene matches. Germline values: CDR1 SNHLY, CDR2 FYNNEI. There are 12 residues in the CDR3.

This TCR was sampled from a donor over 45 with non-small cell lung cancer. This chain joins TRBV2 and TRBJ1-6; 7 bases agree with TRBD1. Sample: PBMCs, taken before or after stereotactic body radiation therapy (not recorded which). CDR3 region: CASSSGGSPLHF. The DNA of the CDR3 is TGTGCCAGCAGTTCAGGGGGTTCACCCCTCCACTTT.